This T cell receptor beta chain was found in a study of CD4 T cells in relation to SARS-CoV-2 and coronaviruses. Background on the study: Shared crossreactive spike epitopes were mapped to their HLA restriction.

Trimming removed 2 bases from V and 3 bases from J, with 16 bases in between. The CDR3 totals 15 residues. Germline values: CDR1 GTSNPN, CDR2 SVGIG (reference sequence). CD4+ T cells from unexposed donors were obtained before the COVID-19 pandemic (2011-2018). Produced via immunoSEQ multiplex PCR; TCRdb's table is partial and in-frame only. The sample gives more than 50,000 clones, 86% of which show up once; 1.1% to 1.5% is in the top ten. The sequencing input was memory CD4+ T cells from PBMCs. This sequence was found in a human donor in good health. This rearrangement joins TRBV30 to TRBJ1-1; D unresolved. CDR3 nucleotides: TGTGCCTGGAGTCGGGCGCAGAGAATGGACACTGAAGCTTTCTTT. It yields the protein CAWSRAQRMDTEAFF.